This T cell receptor (beta chain) was obtained from a study of blood T cell repertoires in COVID-19. Generated by immunoSEQ multiplex PCR, the TCRdb table keeps only in-frame clones and is missing some. The data contain 200,000 to 250,000 clones, approximately 85% of them singletons. With 4 bases clipped from V and 0 bases from J, the junction kept 7 bases outside the gene matches. Germline CDR1 SNHLY, CDR2 FYNNEI. The length of the CDR3 is 17 residues. Input material: peripheral blood. This rearrangement joins TRBV2 to TRBJ2-4; 9 bases are a match to TRBD1. This clonotype was obtained from a woman aged 80 or over with COVID-19, enrolled during active disease. CDR3 protein: CASSVGTGKGAKNIQYF. CDR3 nucleotide sequence: TGTGCCAGCAGTGTTGGGACAGGGAAGGGAGCCAAAAACATTCAGTACTTC.